This T cell receptor (beta chain) came from a study of OX40 agonist ivuxolimab in advanced cancers. Here immunoSEQ multiplex PCR was the method, and the copy in TCRdb shows in-frame clones only, minus some. Among roughly 87,000 clones listed, approximately 90% were seen once. This clone was detected a few times. Germline CDR1 reads SGHVS; CDR2 reads FQNEAQ. CDR3 length: 18 amino acids. With 4 bases clipped from V and 2 bases from J, the junction kept 7 bases outside the gene matches. This sequence joins TRBV7-8 and TRBJ2-2; TRBD2 agrees at 13 bases. Sequences were derived from CD4+ or CD8+ T cells sorted from blood, sampled in a trial of the OX40 agonist ivuxolimab. The sequence derives from an adult with an advanced solid tumor such as melanoma, head and neck, liver or kidney cancer. The CDR3 bases are TGTGCCAGCAGCTCCCGACTAGCGGGGGGTTCTAACACCGGGGAGCTGTTTTTT. This gives the protein CASSSRLAGGSNTGELFF.